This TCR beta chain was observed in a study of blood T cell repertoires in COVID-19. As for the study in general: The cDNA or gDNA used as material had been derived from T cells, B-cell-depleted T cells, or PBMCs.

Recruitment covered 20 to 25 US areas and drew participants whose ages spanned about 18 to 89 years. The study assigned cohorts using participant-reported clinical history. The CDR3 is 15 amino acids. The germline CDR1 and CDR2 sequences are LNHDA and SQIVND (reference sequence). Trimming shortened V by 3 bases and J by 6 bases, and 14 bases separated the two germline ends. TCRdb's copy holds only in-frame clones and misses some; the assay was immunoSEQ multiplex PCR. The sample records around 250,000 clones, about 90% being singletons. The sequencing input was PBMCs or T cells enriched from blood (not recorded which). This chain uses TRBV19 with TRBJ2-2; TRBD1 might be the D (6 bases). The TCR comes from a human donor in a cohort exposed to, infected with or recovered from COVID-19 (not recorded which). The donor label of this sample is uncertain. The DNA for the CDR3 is TGTGCCAGTAGTATCCCTGACAGGCCCTCCGGGGAGCTGTTTTTT. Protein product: CASSIPDRPSGELFF. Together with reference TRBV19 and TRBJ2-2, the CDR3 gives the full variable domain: DGGITQSPKYLFRKEGQNVTLSCEQNLNHDAMYWYRQDPGQGLRLIYYSQIVNDFQKGDIAEGYSVSREKKESFPLTVTSAQKNPTAFYLCASSIPDRPSGELFFGEGSRLTVL.